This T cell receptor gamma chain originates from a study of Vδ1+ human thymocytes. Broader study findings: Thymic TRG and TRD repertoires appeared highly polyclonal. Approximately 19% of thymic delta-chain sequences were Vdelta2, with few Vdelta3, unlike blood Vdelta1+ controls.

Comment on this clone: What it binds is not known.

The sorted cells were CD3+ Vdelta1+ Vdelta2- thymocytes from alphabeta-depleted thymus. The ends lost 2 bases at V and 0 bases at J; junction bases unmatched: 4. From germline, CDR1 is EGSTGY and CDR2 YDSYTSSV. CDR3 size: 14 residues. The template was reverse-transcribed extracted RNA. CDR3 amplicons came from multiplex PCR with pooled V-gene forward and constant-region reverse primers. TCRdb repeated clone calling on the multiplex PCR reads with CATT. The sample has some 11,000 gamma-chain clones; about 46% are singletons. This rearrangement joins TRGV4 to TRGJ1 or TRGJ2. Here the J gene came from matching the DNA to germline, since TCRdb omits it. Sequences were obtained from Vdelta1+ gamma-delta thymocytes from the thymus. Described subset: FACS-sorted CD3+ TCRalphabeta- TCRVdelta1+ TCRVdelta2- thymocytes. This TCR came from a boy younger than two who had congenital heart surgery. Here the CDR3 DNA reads TGTGCCACCTGGGATGTCGCGAATTATTATAAGAAACTCTTT. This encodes CATWDVANYYKKLF.